This record looks at one T cell receptor (beta chain) sequence and its context. The record originates from a study of T cell responses to AZD1222 COVID-19 vaccine. The CDR3 is 14 amino acids. Germline V lookup: CDR1 MNHEY, CDR2 SVGEGT. With 2 bases removed from V and 6 bases from J, the gap between germline ends came to 11 bases. Method: immunoSEQ multiplex PCR; TCRdb's copy keeps in-frame clones and lacks some. In the table there are 100,000 or so clones, approximately 90% of which are singletons. V usage is TRBV6-2 or TRBV6-3 and J usage is TRBJ1-5; D possibly corresponds to TRBD1 (6 bases). This sequence was found in an adult in good health. The source material was peripheral blood, sampled on day 0 of AZD1222 vaccination. CDR3 protein: CASSYGGPGQPQHF. In DNA, the CDR3 is TGTGCCAGCAGTTACGGGGGGCCGGGTCAGCCCCAGCATTTT.